The next 2 T cell receptor beta chains were all read from a single sample in a study of post-analysis software for immune sequencing data (dated by TCRdb to between 2014 and 2017). Beyond this particular receptor, the publication reports: Significantly higher frequencies in patients than in controls were found for a handful of TRBV segments, including TRBV5-6, TRBV5-1 and TRBV20-1.

The library came from PCR. The sequencer listed for this sample is Illumina HiSeq 2500. To reduce PCR and sequencing biases, unique molecular identifiers were incorporated into the TCR beta cDNA libraries. The raw public data were reprocessed by TCRdb itself: fastp quality trimming at Q25, MiXCR clonotype calling, in-frame beta chains only. A single entry per CDR3 protein holds the most common genes and DNA from its merged rows. This sample gives approximately 730,000 distinct CDR3 sequences in total; just under 30% of them show up just once. The ten largest clones represent 0.56% of the sample. No antigen has been assigned to these receptors. The sample comprised blood. These receptors came from a girl aged 10-17 years with multiple sclerosis.

On this clonotype itself: With a much larger clone just one base away, this may be a read error. This chain joins TRBV20-1 and TRBJ2-3; D is ambiguous. Germline CDR1 DFQATT, CDR2 SNEGSKA (reference sequence). Deletions cut 1 base from V and 2 bases from J, with 10 bases between. The CDR3 runs 14 residues. Written as DNA, the CDR3 is TGCAGTGCTAGAGCGGTTTCCAACACAGATACGCAGTATTTT. Its translation: CSARAVSNTDTQYF.

The chain is built from TRBV6-2 or TRBV6-3 and TRBJ2-7; tentatively, D is TRBD1 (6 bases). V lost 11 bases and J lost 2, with 22 bases in between. The germline CDR1 and CDR2 sequences are MNHEY and SVGEGT. This CDR3 has 15 residues. In DNA form, the CDR3 reads TGTGCCGGCACCCGGGTTGGCAGGGGCCCCTACGAGCAGTACTTC. This encodes CAGTRVGRGPYEQYF.